Below, one TCR beta chain is given with its context. The data were obtained in a study of control samples from healthy donors and cancer patients. Produced via immunoSEQ multiplex PCR; TCRdb's table is partial and in-frame only. Of about 120,000 clones in the sample, roughly nine tenths were seen once. The CDR3 contains 15 residues. J was trimmed by 4 bases and V by 2 bases; bases with no gene match: 2. CDR1 is KGHSH and CDR2 is LQKENI in the germline V gene. The genes are TRBV18 and TRBJ2-2; 9 nucleotides match TRBD1. The source material was PBMCs. The receptor was isolated from a woman aged 50 to 60 with colorectal cancer. The CDR3 here is CASSPGTGPTGELFF. The CDR3 DNA is TGTGCCAGCTCACCAGGGACAGGGCCCACCGGGGAGCTGTTTTTT.